This entry lists 13 T cell receptor beta chains sequenced from one sample in a study of T cells in localized non-small cell lung cancer. Generated by immunoSEQ multiplex PCR, the TCRdb table keeps only in-frame clones and is missing some. The table lists 70,000 to 80,000 clones, around 90% of them singletons. Specimen: peripheral blood, collected before any cancer treatment. Source of these receptors: a woman aged 35 to 70 with stage I squamous cell lung carcinoma.

The J gene is TRBJ1-4, the V gene TRBV5-1; D gene uncertain. The CDR3 runs 16 residues. The V end lost 1 base, the J end lost 2 bases, and 12 bases lay between the germline ends. The germline V gene has CDR1 SGHRS and CDR2 YFSETQ. DNA of the CDR3: TGCGCCAGCAGCTTGATGACCCCCGGGACTAATGAAAAACTGTTTTTT. Its protein is CASSLMTPGTNEKLFF.

The rearrangement joins TRBV5-1 to TRBJ1-2; a possible D gene is TRBD1 (6 bases). Germline V gene data show CDR1 as SGHRS and CDR2 as YFSETQ. The V gene lost 4 bases and the J gene lost 8 bases, with 15 bases spanning the gap. CDR3 length: 13 amino acids. The DNA for the CDR3 is TGCGCCAGCAGCGATACAGGGTTCCGAGGCTACACCTTC. Translation gives CASSDTGFRGYTF.

In this sample, this clone turned up once. V and J are TRBV6-5 and TRBJ1-5; possible D gene TRBD1, 5 bases. V was pared by 5 bases and J by 4 bases, with 9 bases between. Germline loops: CDR1 MNHEY, CDR2 SVGAGI. The CDR3 is 13 amino acids. The CDR3 DNA reads as TGTGCCAGCAGTCGACAGCAGAATCAGCCCCAGCATTTT. Translated: CASSRQQNQPQHF.

This clone turned up a few times. This rearrangement joins TRBV19 to TRBJ2-7, with D uncertain. CDR1 and CDR2 from the germline V gene are LNHDA and SQIVND (reference sequence). The CDR3 is made up of 15 amino acids. V lost 3 bases and J 3 bases, leaving 15 bases between the germline ends. The CDR3 region is CASSISGSGGYEQYF. In nucleotides, the CDR3 is TGTGCCAGTAGTATTTCTGGATCTGGCGGCTACGAGCAGTACTTC.

V gene TRBV6-5 combines with J gene TRBJ2-6, with TRBD1 matching 7 bases. From germline, CDR1 is MNHEY and CDR2 SVGAGI. V lost 2 bases, J lost 7 bases, and 8 bases stayed unmatched. The CDR3 has 16 residues. Here the CDR3 DNA reads TGTGCCAGCAGTTACGCAGGCGGACAGGTCGCCAACGTCCTGACTTTC. Residues: CASSYAGGQVANVLTF.

This clone was detected a few times. This sequence joins TRBV5-5 and TRBJ2-7; D gene unclear. Between the trimmed V and J ends, which lost 1 base and 5 bases, there was a span of 16 bases. Per the germline V gene, CDR1 is SGHKS and CDR2 is YYEKEE (reference sequence). This CDR3 region has 15 residues. CDR3 nucleotides: TGTGCCAGCAGCTTGATTGGGCCTTCTCGAGACGAGCAGTACTTC. It codes for CASSLIGPSRDEQYF.

The chain recombines TRBV10-1 with TRBJ1-2; the D gene is possibly TRBD1 (6 bases). CDR1 WNHNN and CDR2 SYGVQD come from the germline V gene (reference sequence). The CDR3 consists of 15 residues. The V gene lost 4 bases and the J gene lost 2 bases, with 14 bases spanning the gap. The CDR3 nucleotides read TGCGCCAGCAGTGCAGGGGCGAATGGGAACTATGGCTACACCTTC. It is translated as CASSAGANGNYGYTF.

This chain joins TRBV7-3 and TRBJ2-7, with no clear D. Between the trimmed V and J ends, which lost 5 bases and 3 bases, there was a span of 5 bases. This CDR3 contains 11 residues. Germline CDR1 reads SGHTA; CDR2 reads FQGTGA. CDR3 nucleotide sequence: TGTGCCAGCAGCCACAGCTACGAGCAGTACTTC. It yields the protein CASSHSYEQYF.

The chain couples TRBV2 to TRBJ2-6; D ambiguous. The CDR3 extends over 14 amino acids. Germline V gene lookup returns CDR1 SNHLY and CDR2 FYNNEI. V was shortened by 2 bases and J by 0 bases, with 2 bases between the two germline ends. The CDR3 loop is CASSESSGANVLTF. The DNA for the CDR3 is TGTGCCAGCAGTGAAAGCTCTGGGGCCAACGTCCTGACTTTC.

V usage is TRBV6-5 and J usage is TRBJ1-2; TRBD1 matches 7 bases. Germline V lookup: CDR1 MNHEY, CDR2 SVGAGI. The CDR3 consists of 12 residues. With 6 bases clipped from V and 7 bases from J, the junction kept 5 bases outside the gene matches. CDR3 sequence (DNA): TGTGCCAGCAGCCGAACAGGGGTTGGCTACACCTTC. Its translation: CASSRTGVGYTF.

This clone was observed a single time. The rearrangement links TRBV11-3 to TRBJ2-3, with D tentatively TRBD1 (6 bases). Trimming took 1 base from V and 6 from J, leaving 17 bases between them. Germline loops: CDR1 SGHNT, CDR2 YENEEA. CDR3 length equals 16 residues. CDR3 coding DNA: TGTGCCAGCAGCTTAGGAGCCAGGGGATCGGGGGATACGCAGTATTTT. Protein sequence: CASSLGARGSGDTQYF.

V and J are TRBV9 and TRBJ1-4; D possibly corresponds to TRBD1 (5 bases). The V and J ends lost 3 bases and 5 bases respectively, with 11 bases between them. The CDR3 contains 14 residues. Germline V CDR1 and CDR2: SGDLS, YYNGEE. Here the CDR3 reads CASSGGTANEKLFF. CDR3 nucleotide sequence: TGTGCCAGCAGCGGTGGGACCGCCAATGAAAAACTGTTTTTT.

The chain couples TRBV6-5 to TRBJ1-1; no firm D call. The CDR3 is made up of 13 amino acids. Germline loops: CDR1 MNHEY, CDR2 SVGAGI. V was cut by 4 bases and J by 7 bases, with 13 bases left in between. CDR3 sequence: CASSSREVIEAFF. The CDR3 nucleotides are TGTGCCAGCAGTTCAAGGGAAGTTATTGAAGCTTTCTTT.